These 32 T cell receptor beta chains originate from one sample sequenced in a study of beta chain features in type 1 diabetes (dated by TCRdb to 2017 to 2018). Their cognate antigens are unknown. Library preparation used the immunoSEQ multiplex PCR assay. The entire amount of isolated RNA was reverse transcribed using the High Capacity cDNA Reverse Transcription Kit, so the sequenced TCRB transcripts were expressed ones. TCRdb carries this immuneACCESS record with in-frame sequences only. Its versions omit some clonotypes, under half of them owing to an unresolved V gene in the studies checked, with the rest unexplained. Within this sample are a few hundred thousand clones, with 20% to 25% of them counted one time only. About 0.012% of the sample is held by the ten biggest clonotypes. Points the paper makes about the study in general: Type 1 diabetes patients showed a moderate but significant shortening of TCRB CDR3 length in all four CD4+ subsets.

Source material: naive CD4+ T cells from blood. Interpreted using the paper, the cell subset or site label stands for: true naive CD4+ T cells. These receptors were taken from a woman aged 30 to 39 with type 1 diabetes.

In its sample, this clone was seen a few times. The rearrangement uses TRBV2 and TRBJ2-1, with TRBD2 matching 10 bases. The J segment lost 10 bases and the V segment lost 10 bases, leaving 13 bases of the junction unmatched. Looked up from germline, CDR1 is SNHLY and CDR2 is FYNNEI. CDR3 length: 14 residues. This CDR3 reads CATRLAGASGEQFF. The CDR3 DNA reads TGTGCCACCCGGCTAGCGGGAGCGTCGGGAGAGCAGTTCTTC.

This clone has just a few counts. The DNA of the CDR3 is TGTGCCAGCACCCCTATGGGAGGGGACTCCTACAATGAGCAGTTCTTC. This codes for CASTPMGGDSYNEQFF. The chain uses TRBV27 and TRBJ2-1, with TRBD2 identical over 7 bases. With V trimmed by 7 bases and J by 0 bases, 9 bases remained unmatched. This CDR3 has 16 residues. Germline V CDR1 and CDR2: MNHEY, SMNVEV (reference sequence).

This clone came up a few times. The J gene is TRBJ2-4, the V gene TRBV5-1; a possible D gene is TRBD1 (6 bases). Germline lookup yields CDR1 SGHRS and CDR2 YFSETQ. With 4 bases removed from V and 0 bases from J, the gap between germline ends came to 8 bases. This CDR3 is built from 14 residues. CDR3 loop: CASSQGQAKNIQYF. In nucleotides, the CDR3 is TGCGCCAGCAGCCAGGGACAAGCCAAAAACATTCAGTACTTC.

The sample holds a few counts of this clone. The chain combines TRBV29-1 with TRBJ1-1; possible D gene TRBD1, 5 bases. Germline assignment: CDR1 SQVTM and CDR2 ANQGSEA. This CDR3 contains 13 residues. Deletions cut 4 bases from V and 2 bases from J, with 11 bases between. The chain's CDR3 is CSVAGSRNTEAFF. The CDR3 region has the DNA TGCAGCGTTGCAGGGTCGAGAAACACTGAAGCTTTCTTT.

The CDR3 region has the DNA TGCAGTGCTAGACTCTCGGATACGCAGTATTTT. Translating gives CSARLSDTQYF. The chain couples TRBV20-1 to TRBJ2-3, with unresolved D. The CDR3 runs to 11 residues. Per the germline V gene, CDR1 is DFQATT and CDR2 is SNEGSKA (reference sequence). Deletions cut 2 bases from V and 6 bases from J, with 6 bases between.

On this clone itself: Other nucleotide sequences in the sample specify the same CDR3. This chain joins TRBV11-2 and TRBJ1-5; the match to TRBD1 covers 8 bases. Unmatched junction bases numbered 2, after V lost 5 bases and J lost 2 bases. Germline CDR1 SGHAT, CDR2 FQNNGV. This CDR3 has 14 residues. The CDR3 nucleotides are TGTGCCAGCAGCCTGACAGGGGGCAATCAGCCCCAGCATTTT. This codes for CASSLTGGNQPQHF.

The CDR3 region has the DNA TGTGCCAGCAGCTATTCAGGGGTCCTGAGAGTCGACTATGGCTACACCTTC. Translated: CASSYSGVLRVDYGYTF. The V gene is TRBV11-2, the J gene TRBJ1-2; possible D gene TRBD1, 6 bases. V was clipped by 4 bases and J by 3 bases, with 21 bases between them. The V gene's germline CDR1 is SGHAT and CDR2 FQNNGV. The CDR3 is 17 residues long.

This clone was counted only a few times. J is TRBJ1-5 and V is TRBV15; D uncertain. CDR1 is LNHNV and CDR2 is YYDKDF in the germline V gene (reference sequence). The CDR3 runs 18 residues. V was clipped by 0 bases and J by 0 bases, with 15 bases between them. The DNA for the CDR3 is TGTGCCACCAGCAGAGATGGCCCTAGTCTATCTAGCAATCAGCCCCAGCATTTT. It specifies CATSRDGPSLSSNQPQHF.

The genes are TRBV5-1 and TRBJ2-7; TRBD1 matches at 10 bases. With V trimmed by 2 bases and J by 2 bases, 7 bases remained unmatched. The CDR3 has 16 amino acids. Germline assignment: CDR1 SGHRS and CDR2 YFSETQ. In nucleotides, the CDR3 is TGCGCCAGCAGCTTCGACGTAGGACAGGGGGCCTACGAGCAGTACTTC. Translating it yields CASSFDVGQGAYEQYF.

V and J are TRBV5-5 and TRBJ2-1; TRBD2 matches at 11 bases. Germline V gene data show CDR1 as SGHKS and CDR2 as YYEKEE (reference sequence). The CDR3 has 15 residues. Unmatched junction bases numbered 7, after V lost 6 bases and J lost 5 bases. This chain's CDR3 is CASTLAGDWNNEQFF. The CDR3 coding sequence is TGTGCCAGCACACTAGCGGGAGACTGGAACAATGAGCAGTTCTTC.

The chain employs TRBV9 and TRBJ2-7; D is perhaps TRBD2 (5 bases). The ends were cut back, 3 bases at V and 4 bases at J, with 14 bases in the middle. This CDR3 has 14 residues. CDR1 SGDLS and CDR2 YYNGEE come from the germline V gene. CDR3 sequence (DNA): TGTGCCAGCAGCGCGACTACCTCCGGGTACGAGCAGTACTTC. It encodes CASSATTSGYEQYF.

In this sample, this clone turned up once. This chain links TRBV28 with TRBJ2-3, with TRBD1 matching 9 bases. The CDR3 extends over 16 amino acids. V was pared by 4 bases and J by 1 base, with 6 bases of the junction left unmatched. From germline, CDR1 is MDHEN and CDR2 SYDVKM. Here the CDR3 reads CASSSQGAGGTDTQYF. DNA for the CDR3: TGTGCCAGCAGTTCACAGGGGGCTGGGGGCACAGATACGCAGTATTTT.

The CDR3 is CASSPLVSSGELFF. The CDR3 DNA follows: TGTGCCAGCAGCCCTTTGGTTAGCTCCGGGGAGCTGTTTTTT. The rearrangement joins TRBV7-2 to TRBJ2-2; D ambiguous. The CDR3 totals 14 residues. Between the trimmed V and J ends, which lost 5 bases and 6 bases, there was a span of 13 bases. Per the germline V gene, CDR1 is SGHTA and CDR2 is FQGNSA.

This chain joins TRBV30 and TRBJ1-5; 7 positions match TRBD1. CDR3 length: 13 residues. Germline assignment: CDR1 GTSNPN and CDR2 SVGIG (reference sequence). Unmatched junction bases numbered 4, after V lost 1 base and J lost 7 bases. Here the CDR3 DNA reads TGTGCCTGGAGTGGACAGGGCGCCCAGCCCCAGCATTTT. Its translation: CAWSGQGAQPQHF.

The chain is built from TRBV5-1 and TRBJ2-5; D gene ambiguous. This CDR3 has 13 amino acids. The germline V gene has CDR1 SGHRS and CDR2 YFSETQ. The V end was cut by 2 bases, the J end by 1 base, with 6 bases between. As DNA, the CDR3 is TGCGCCAGCAGCTTCCCCGGCCAAGAGACCCAGTACTTC. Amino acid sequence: CASSFPGQETQYF. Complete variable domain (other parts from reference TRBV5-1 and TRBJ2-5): KAGVTQTPRYLIKTRGQQVTLSCSPISGHRSVSWYQQTPGQGLQFLFEYFSETQRNKGNFPGRFSGRQFSNSRSEMNVSTLELGDSALYLCASSFPGQETQYFGPGTRLLVL.

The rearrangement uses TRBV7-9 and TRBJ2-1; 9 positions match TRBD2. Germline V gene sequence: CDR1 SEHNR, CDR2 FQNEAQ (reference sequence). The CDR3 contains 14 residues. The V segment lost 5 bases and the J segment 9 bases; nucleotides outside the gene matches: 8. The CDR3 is CASSPRTSAPEQFF. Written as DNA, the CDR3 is TGTGCCAGCAGCCCAAGGACTAGCGCTCCTGAGCAGTTCTTC. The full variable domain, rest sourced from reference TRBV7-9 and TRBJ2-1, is DTGVSQNPRHKITKRGQNVTFRCDPISEHNRLYWYRQTLGQGPEFLTYFQNEAQLEKSRLLSDRFSAERPKGSFSTLEIQRTEQGDSAMYLCASSPRTSAPEQFFGPGTRLTVL.

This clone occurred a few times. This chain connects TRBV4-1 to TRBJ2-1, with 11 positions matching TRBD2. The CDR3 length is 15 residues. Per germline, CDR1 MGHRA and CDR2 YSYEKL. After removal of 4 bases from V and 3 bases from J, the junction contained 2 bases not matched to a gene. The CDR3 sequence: CASSRGLAGYNEQFF. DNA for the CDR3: TGCGCCAGCAGCCGCGGACTAGCGGGCTACAATGAGCAGTTCTTC.

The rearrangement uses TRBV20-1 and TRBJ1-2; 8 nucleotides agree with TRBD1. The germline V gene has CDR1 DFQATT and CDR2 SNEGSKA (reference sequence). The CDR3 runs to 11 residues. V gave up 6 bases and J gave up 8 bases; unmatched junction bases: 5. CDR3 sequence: CSATGGRGYTF. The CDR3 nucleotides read TGCAGTGCAACAGGGGGTCGAGGCTACACCTTC.

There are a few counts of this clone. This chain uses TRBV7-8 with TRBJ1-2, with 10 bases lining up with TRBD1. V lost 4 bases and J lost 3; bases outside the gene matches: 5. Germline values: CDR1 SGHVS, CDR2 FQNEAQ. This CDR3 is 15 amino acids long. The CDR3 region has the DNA TGTGCCAGCAGCTCTCTGGGACAGGGGCACTATGGCTACACCTTC. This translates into CASSSLGQGHYGYTF.

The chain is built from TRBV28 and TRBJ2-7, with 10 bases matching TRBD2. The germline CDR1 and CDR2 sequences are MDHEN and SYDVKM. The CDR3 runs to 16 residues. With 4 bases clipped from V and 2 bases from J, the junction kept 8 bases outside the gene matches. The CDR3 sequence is CASSSAQAGGPYEQYF. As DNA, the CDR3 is TGTGCCAGCAGTTCCGCCCAAGCGGGAGGGCCCTACGAGCAGTACTTC.

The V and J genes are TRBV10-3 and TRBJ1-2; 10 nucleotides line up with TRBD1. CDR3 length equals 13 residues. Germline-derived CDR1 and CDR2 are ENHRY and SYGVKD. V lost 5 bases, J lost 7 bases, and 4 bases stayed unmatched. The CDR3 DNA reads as TGTGCCATCAGTTCGACAGGGGGCTCTGGCTACACCTTC. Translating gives CAISSTGGSGYTF.

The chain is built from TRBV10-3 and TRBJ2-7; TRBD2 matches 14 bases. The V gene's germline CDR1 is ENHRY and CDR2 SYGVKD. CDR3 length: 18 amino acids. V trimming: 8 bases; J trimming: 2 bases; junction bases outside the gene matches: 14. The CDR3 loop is CAIRSGLAGGRYAYEQYF. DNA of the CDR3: TGTGCCATCCGGAGTGGACTAGCGGGAGGAAGGTACGCCTACGAGCAGTACTTC.

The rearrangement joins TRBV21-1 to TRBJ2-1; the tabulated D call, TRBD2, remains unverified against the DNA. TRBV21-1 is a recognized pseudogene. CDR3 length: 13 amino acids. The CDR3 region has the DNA TGTGCCAGCAGCTTGAATAGCGGAAATGAGCAGTTCTTC. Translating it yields CASSLNSGNEQFF.

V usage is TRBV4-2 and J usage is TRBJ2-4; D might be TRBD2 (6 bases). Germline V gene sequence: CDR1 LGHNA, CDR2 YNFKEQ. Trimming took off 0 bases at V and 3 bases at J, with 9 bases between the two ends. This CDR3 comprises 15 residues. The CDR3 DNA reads TGTGCCAGCAGCCAAGATCCTAGCGACAAAAACATTCAGTACTTC. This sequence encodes CASSQDPSDKNIQYF.

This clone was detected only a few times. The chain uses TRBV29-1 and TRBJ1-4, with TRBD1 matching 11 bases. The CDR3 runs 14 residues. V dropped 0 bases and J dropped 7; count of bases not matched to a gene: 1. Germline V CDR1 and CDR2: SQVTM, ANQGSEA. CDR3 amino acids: CSVEDGTGGEKLFF. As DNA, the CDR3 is TGCAGCGTTGAAGACGGGACAGGGGGTGAAAAACTGTTTTTT. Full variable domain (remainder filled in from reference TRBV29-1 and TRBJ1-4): SAVISQKPSRDICQRGTSLTIQCQVDSQVTMMFWYRQQPGQSLTLIATANQGSEATYESGFVIDKFPISRPNLTFSTLTVSNMSPEDSSIYLCSVEDGTGGEKLFFGSGTQLSVL.

The CDR3 loop is CASSRDSQETQYF. The CDR3 DNA is TGTGCCAGCAGCCGGGACAGCCAAGAGACCCAGTACTTC. The chain has TRBV7-8 and TRBJ2-5, with 7 bases that match TRBD1. Germline loops: CDR1 SGHVS, CDR2 FQNEAQ. After removal of 5 bases from V and 1 base from J, the junction contained 1 base not matched to a gene. CDR3 length: 13 amino acids.

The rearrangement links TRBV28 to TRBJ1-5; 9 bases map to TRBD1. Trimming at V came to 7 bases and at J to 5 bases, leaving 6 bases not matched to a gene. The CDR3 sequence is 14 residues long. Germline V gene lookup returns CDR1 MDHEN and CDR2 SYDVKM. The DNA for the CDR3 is TGTGCCAGCAATCCGGGACAGGGTGATCAGCCCCAGCATTTT. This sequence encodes CASNPGQGDQPQHF.

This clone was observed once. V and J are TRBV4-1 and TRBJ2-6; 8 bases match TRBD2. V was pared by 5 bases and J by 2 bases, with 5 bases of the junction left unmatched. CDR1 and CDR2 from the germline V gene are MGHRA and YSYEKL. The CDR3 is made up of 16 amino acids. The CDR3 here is CASSIIAGTGANVLTF. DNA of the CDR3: TGCGCCAGCAGCATAATAGCGGGAACTGGGGCCAACGTCCTGACTTTC.

The CDR3 DNA follows: TGTGCCAGCAGCGTAGAAGGCAGGGGGGCAAATGAGCAGTTCTTC. This translates into CASSVEGRGANEQFF. The chain couples TRBV9 to TRBJ2-1, with D possibly TRBD1 on 7 matching bases. Trimming took 0 bases from V and 7 from J, leaving 14 bases between them. Germline loops: CDR1 SGDLS, CDR2 YYNGEE. The CDR3 is made up of 15 amino acids.

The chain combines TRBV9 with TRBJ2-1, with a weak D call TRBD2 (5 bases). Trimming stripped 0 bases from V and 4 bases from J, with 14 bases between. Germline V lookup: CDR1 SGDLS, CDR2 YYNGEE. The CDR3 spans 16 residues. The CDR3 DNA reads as TGTGCCAGCAGCGTAGGTGTTACGGAGGAGTACAATGAGCAGTTCTTC. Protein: CASSVGVTEEYNEQFF.

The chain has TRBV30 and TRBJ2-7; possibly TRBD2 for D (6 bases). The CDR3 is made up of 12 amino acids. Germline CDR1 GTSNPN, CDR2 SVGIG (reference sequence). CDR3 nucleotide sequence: TGTGCTCGCGGCGGGAATTCCTACGAGCAGTACTTC. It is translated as CARGGNSYEQYF. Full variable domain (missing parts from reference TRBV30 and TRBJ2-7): SQTIHQWPATLVQPVGSPLSLECTVEGTSNPNLYWYRQAAGRGLQLLFYSVGIGQISSEVPQNLSASRPQDRQFILSSKKLLLSDSGFYLCARGGNSYEQYFGPGTRLTVT.

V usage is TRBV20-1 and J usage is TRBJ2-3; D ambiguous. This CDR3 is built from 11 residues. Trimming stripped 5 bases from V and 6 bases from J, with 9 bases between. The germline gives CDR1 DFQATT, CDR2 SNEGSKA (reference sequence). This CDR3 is CSAPIEDTQYF. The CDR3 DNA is TGCAGTGCTCCAATCGAGGATACGCAGTATTTT.